These 25 T cell receptor beta chains originate from one sample sequenced in a study of blood T cell repertoires in COVID-19. Libraries were prepared by immunoSEQ multiplex PCR; TCRdb keeps only in-frame clonotypes and omits some of them. This sample has a few hundred thousand clones, with approximately 93% found just once. The material sequenced was PBMCs or T cells enriched from blood (not recorded which). The receptors originated from a woman aged 40 to 55 who had been exposed to COVID-19.

CDR3 nucleotides: TGTGCCAGCTCACCACTAGGACAGGGGAATCAGCCCCAGCATTTT. Translation gives CASSPLGQGNQPQHF. The rearrangement uses TRBV18 and TRBJ1-5; TRBD1 agrees at 9 bases. The CDR3 sequence is 15 residues long. Germline V lookup: CDR1 KGHSH, CDR2 LQKENI. The trim removed 1 base at V and 4 bases at J, leaving 2 bases unmatched.

J is TRBJ2-1 and V is TRBV5-1, with TRBD2 matching 7 bases. Looked up from germline, CDR1 is SGHRS and CDR2 is YFSETQ. Trimming cost V 0 bases and J 3 bases; bases outside gene matches: 6. This CDR3 comprises 16 residues. The CDR3 reads CASSLATSAGYNEQFF. For the CDR3, the DNA is TGCGCCAGCAGCTTGGCCACTAGCGCAGGCTACAATGAGCAGTTCTTC.

The J gene is TRBJ1-2, the V gene TRBV7-8, with 8 positions matching TRBD1. V trimming: 4 bases; J trimming: 6 bases; junction bases outside the gene matches: 4. Germline V lookup: CDR1 SGHVS, CDR2 FQNEAQ. CDR3 size: 13 residues. The CDR3 DNA reads TGTGCCAGCAGCTACCGGACAGGGCATGGCTACACCTTC. Protein: CASSYRTGHGYTF.

This sequence joins TRBV29-1 and TRBJ2-7; 7 bases line up with TRBD1. V lost 7 bases to trimming and J lost 0 bases; unmatched junction nucleotides: 6. Germline V gene data show CDR1 as SQVTM and CDR2 as ANQGSEA. The CDR3 is 13 residues long. The CDR3 DNA reads TGCAGCGCTACAGGGGAAACCTCCTACGAGCAGTACTTC. This sequence encodes CSATGETSYEQYF.

The chain recombines TRBV5-6 with TRBJ2-1; 7 bases line up with TRBD2. There are 16 residues in the CDR3. The V gene end was trimmed by 4 bases and the J gene end by 3 bases; junction bases not matched to a gene: 10. Germline V gene lookup returns CDR1 SGHDT and CDR2 YYEEEE. The CDR3 loop is CASSHPKRDLYNEQFF. CDR3 nucleotides: TGTGCCAGCAGCCACCCAAAGCGGGATCTCTACAATGAGCAGTTCTTC.

This clone was detected only a few times. The V and J genes are TRBV18 and TRBJ1-5; D is unclear. This CDR3 region has 15 residues. V dropped 6 bases and J dropped 0 bases, with 12 bases sitting between them. Germline-derived CDR1 and CDR2 are KGHSH and LQKENI. The CDR3 DNA follows: TGTGCCAGCTCCCGGGAGCAATATAGCAATCAGCCCCAGCATTTT. Its translation is CASSREQYSNQPQHF.

The J gene is TRBJ2-3, the V gene TRBV19, with 9 bases identical to TRBD2. Per the germline V gene, CDR1 is LNHDA and CDR2 is SQIVND (reference sequence). Trimming removed 3 bases from V and 3 bases from J; junction bases left unmatched: 7. This CDR3 has 16 residues. CDR3 sequence (DNA): TGTGCCAGTAGTATTGAAGGAGCGGGGGGTACAGATACGCAGTATTTT. This encodes CASSIEGAGGTDTQYF.

The genes are TRBV7-2 and TRBJ1-2; D is uncertain. CDR3 length equals 16 residues. Germline assignment: CDR1 SGHTA and CDR2 FQGNSA. V lost 0 bases and J lost 5, with 16 bases in between. DNA for the CDR3: TGTGCCAGCAGCTTAGCCTTAACCCGGGGTGGTTATGGCTACACCTTC. As protein: CASSLALTRGGYGYTF.

CDR3 residues: CASSLLWDRVSEQYF. CDR3 nucleotide sequence: TGTGCCAGCAGCTTATTATGGGACAGGGTGTCCGAGCAGTACTTC. This rearrangement joins TRBV7-9 to TRBJ2-7; 9 nucleotides align to TRBD1. The CDR3 is 15 residues long. Trimming at V came to 2 bases and at J to 6 bases, leaving 8 bases not matched to a gene. Germline values: CDR1 SEHNR, CDR2 FQNEAQ (reference sequence).

CDR3 amino acids: CASSFRLSGSGNTIYF. The DNA for the CDR3 is TGTGCCAGCAGCTTCCGTCTCTCCGGCTCTGGAAACACCATATATTTT. The chain uses TRBV5-6 and TRBJ1-3; D not certain. CDR1 is SGHDT, CDR2 YYEEEE, per germline. The V end lost 2 bases, the J end lost 0 bases, and 12 bases lay between the germline ends. This CDR3 is built from 16 residues. The full variable domain, its missing parts supplied by reference TRBV5-6 and TRBJ1-3, is DAGVTQSPTHLIKTRGQQVTLRCSPKSGHDTVSWYQQALGQGPQFIFQYYEEEERQRGNFPDRFSGHQFPNYSSELNVNALLLGDSALYLCASSFRLSGSGNTIYFGEGSWLTVV.

This chain joins TRBV5-6 and TRBJ2-5; 8 nucleotides line up with TRBD2. CDR3 size: 14 residues. V dropped 5 bases and J dropped 5; count of bases not matched to a gene: 8. Germline assignment: CDR1 SGHDT and CDR2 YYEEEE. In DNA form, the CDR3 reads TGTGCCAGCAGACGAGCGGGGGCTTCGGAGACCCAGTACTTC. It is translated as CASRRAGASETQYF.

The gene calls are TRBV7-6 and TRBJ2-5; D might be TRBD2 (7 bases). Germline CDR1 and CDR2: SGHVS and FNYEAQ. Trimming pared 1 base from V and 4 bases from J, leaving 19 bases between. The CDR3 is 17 residues long. The CDR3 spells CASSLVAGGGSVETQYF. In nucleotides, the CDR3 is TGTGCCAGCAGCTTAGTGGCCGGCGGGGGCTCTGTAGAGACCCAGTACTTC.

The chain carries TRBV30 and TRBJ2-3; 7 bases align to TRBD2. The length of the CDR3 is 16 residues. The V gene end was trimmed by 2 bases and the J gene end by 4 bases; junction bases not matched to a gene: 12. Germline V gene data show CDR1 as GTSNPN and CDR2 as SVGIG (reference sequence). The CDR3 region is CAWSPGTGGGADTQYF. The DNA of the CDR3 is TGTGCCTGGAGTCCGGGGACCGGGGGAGGGGCAGATACGCAGTATTTT.

The chain joins TRBV7-2 to TRBJ2-1; a weak D match, TRBD2 (6 bases). Trimming cost V 1 base and J 0 bases, with 10 bases left between them. The CDR3 loop spans 16 amino acids. Looked up from germline, CDR1 is SGHTA and CDR2 is FQGNSA. The CDR3 DNA follows: TGTGCCAGCAGCTTAGTTGGGGGGAGCTCCTACAATGAGCAGTTCTTC. Its protein is CASSLVGGSSYNEQFF. Using reference TRBV7-2 and TRBJ2-1 for the parts outside the CDR3, the full variable domain is GAGVSQSPSNKVTEKGKDVELRCDPISGHTALYWYRQSLGQGLEFLIYFQGNSAPDKSGLPSDRFSAERTGGSVSTLTIQRTQQEDSAVYLCASSLVGGSSYNEQFFGPGTRLTVL.

Written as DNA, the CDR3 is TGCGCCAGCACCGGGACTAGCATTACCGGGGAGCTGTTTTTT. It is translated as CASTGTSITGELFF. The chain couples TRBV5-1 to TRBJ2-2, with 9 bases fitting TRBD2. The CDR3 extends over 14 amino acids. The ends lost 6 bases at V and 5 bases at J; junction bases unmatched: 5. Germline V CDR1 and CDR2: SGHRS, YFSETQ.

Worth noting for this clone: The sample carries other DNA sequences with the same CDR3. The chain couples TRBV5-6 to TRBJ2-5; no clear D. Germline CDR1 SGHDT, CDR2 YYEEEE. The CDR3 spans 12 residues. Trimming cost V 1 base and J 5 bases, with 6 bases left between them. CDR3 coding DNA: TGTGCCAGCAGCTTGCGGCGGGAGACCCAGTACTTC. This codes for CASSLRRETQYF.

The chain employs TRBV4-1 and TRBJ2-7; TRBD2 matches 7 bases. Losses at the gene ends were 1 base for V and 2 bases for J; bases not matched to a gene: 5. The CDR3 covers 15 residues. Germline CDR1 and CDR2: MGHRA and YSYEKL. CDR3 amino acids: CASSQVPGGAYEQYF. Here the CDR3 DNA reads TGCGCCAGCAGCCAAGTGCCGGGGGGTGCCTACGAGCAGTACTTC.

This chain uses TRBV21-1 with TRBJ1-2. TRBV21-1 is designated a pseudogene. This CDR3 region has 12 residues. In DNA form, the CDR3 reads TGTGCCAGCAGCAAAGGCGGGGATGGCTACACCTTC. Translating it yields CASSKGGDGYTF.

The chain combines TRBV5-1 with TRBJ1-5, with a possible D match to TRBD1 (6 bases). CDR1 is SGHRS and CDR2 is YFSETQ in the germline V gene. CDR3 length equals 14 residues. The ends were cut back, 0 bases at V and 7 bases at J, with 11 bases in the middle. CDR3 loop: CASSLAPGAQPQHF. For the CDR3, the DNA is TGCGCCAGCAGCTTGGCTCCAGGGGCACAGCCCCAGCATTTT.

The count of this clone is one. V is TRBV3-1 (or the pseudogene TRBV3-2) and J is TRBJ1-2; D unresolved. In germline, CDR1 is LGHDT, CDR2 YNNKEL (reference sequence). This CDR3 is built from 15 residues. V gave up 4 bases and J gave up 0 bases, with 12 bases separating them. CDR3: CASSRSQQANYGYTF. The CDR3 DNA reads TGTGCCAGCAGCCGGAGTCAGCAAGCTAACTATGGCTACACCTTC.

This chain links TRBV12-3 or TRBV12-4 with TRBJ1-1; 9 bases are a match to TRBD1. The CDR3 extends over 13 amino acids. Trimming removed 6 bases from V and 1 base from J; junction bases left unmatched: 0. The CDR3 reads CASRGQGNTEAFF. As DNA, the CDR3 is TGTGCCAGCAGGGGACAGGGGAACACTGAAGCTTTCTTT.

J is TRBJ2-1 and V is TRBV10-3; 9 nucleotides align to TRBD2. The germline CDR1 and CDR2 sequences are ENHRY and SYGVKD. The CDR3 spans 15 residues. With 0 bases clipped from V and 6 bases from J, the junction kept 3 bases outside the gene matches. DNA for the CDR3: TGTGCCATCAGTGAGTCTAGCGGGGGACCCAATGAGCAGTTCTTC. Its protein product is CAISESSGGPNEQFF.

To note about this clone: Other nucleotide sequences in the sample specify the same CDR3. Here the CDR3 DNA reads TGTGCCAGCTCACCCCTCAGGGGATCTGGAAACACCATATATTTT. The encoded protein is CASSPLRGSGNTIYF. The rearrangement links TRBV18 to TRBJ1-3; tentative D call: TRBD1 (6 bases). The V end lost 3 bases, the J end lost 1 base, and 10 bases lay between the germline ends. Germline CDR1 is KGHSH and CDR2 is LQKENI. The CDR3 runs 15 residues.

This chain connects TRBV30 to TRBJ2-5, with D possibly matching TRBD1 (5 bases). This CDR3 spans 14 amino acids. Germline CDR1 reads GTSNPN; CDR2 reads SVGIG (reference sequence). V gave up 0 bases and J gave up 4 bases, with 12 bases separating them. CDR3 sequence reads: CAWSVLGAGETQYF. The CDR3 DNA reads as TGTGCCTGGAGTGTACTTGGGGCCGGAGAGACCCAGTACTTC.

V gene TRBV15 combines with J gene TRBJ2-1; 8 positions match TRBD1. V lost 7 bases, J lost 6 bases, and 8 bases stayed unmatched. This CDR3 contains 14 residues. Germline loops: CDR1 LNHNV, CDR2 YYDKDF (reference sequence). The CDR3 DNA follows: TGTGCCACCAAGGGGACAGGCTTGATCAATGAGCAGTTCTTC. It specifies CATKGTGLINEQFF.